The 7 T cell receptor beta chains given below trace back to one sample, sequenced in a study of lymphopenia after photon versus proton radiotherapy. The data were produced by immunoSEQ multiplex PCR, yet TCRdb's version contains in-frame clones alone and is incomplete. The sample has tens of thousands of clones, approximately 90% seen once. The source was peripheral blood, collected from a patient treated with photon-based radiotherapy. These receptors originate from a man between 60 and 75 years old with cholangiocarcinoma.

The CDR3 DNA sequence: TGTGCCAGCAGAGAAAATAGCATACTTTCCTACGAGCAGTACTTC. Translating it yields CASRENSILSYEQYF. This sequence joins TRBV2 and TRBJ2-7; D gene unclear. This CDR3 spans 15 amino acids. Germline values: CDR1 SNHLY, CDR2 FYNNEI. Deletions cut 6 bases from V and 1 base from J, with 16 bases between.

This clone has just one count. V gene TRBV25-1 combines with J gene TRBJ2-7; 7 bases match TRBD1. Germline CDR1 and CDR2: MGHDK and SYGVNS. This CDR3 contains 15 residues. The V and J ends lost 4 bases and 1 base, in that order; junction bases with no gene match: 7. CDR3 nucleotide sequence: TGTGCCAGCAGTGGGCCGACAGGGTTTTCCTACGAGCAGTACTTC. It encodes CASSGPTGFSYEQYF.

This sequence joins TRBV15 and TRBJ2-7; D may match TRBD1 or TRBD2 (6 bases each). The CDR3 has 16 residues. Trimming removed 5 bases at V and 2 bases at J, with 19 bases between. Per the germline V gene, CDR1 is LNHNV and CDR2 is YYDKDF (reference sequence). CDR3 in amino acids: CATSPGGRAGTYEQYF. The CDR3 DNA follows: TGTGCCACCAGCCCCGGGGGCAGGGCTGGGACCTACGAGCAGTACTTC.

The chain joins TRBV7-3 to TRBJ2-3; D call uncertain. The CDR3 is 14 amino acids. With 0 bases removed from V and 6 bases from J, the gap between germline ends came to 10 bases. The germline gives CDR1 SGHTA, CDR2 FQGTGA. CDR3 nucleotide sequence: TGTGCCAGCAGCTTAACGAGAGACGGGGATACGCAGTATTTT. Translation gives CASSLTRDGDTQYF.

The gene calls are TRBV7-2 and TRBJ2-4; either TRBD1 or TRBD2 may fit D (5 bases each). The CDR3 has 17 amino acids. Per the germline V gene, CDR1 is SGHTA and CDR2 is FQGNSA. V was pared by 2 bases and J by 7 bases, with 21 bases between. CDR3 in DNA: TGTGCCAGCAGCTTAAAACCCTACCGGGGCCACCGGAACATTCAGTACTTC. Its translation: CASSLKPYRGHRNIQYF.

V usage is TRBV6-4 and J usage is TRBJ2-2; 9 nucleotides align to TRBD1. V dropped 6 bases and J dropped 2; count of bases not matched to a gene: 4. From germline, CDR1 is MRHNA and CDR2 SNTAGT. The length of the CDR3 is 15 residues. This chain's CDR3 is CASSRDRENTGELFF. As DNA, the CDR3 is TGTGCCAGCAGCCGGGACAGGGAAAACACCGGGGAGCTGTTTTTT.

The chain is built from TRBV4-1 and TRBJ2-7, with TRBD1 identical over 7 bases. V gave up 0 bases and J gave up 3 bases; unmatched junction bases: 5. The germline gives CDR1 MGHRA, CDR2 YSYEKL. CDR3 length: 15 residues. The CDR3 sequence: CASSQDQGVGYEQYF. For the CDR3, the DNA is TGCGCCAGCAGCCAAGATCAGGGGGTTGGCTACGAGCAGTACTTC.